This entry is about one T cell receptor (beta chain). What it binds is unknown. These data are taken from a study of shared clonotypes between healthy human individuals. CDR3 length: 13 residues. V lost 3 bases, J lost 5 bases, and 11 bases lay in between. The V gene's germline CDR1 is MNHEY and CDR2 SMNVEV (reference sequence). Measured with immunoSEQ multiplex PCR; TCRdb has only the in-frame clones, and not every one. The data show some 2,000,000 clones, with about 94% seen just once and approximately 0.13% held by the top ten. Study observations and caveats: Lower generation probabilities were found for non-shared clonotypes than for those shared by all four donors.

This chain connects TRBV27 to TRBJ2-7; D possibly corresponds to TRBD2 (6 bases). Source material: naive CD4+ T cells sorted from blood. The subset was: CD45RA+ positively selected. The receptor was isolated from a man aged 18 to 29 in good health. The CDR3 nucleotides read TGTGCCAGCAGTTTCGCGGGGCGGAACGAGCAGTACTTC. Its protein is CASSFAGRNEQYF.